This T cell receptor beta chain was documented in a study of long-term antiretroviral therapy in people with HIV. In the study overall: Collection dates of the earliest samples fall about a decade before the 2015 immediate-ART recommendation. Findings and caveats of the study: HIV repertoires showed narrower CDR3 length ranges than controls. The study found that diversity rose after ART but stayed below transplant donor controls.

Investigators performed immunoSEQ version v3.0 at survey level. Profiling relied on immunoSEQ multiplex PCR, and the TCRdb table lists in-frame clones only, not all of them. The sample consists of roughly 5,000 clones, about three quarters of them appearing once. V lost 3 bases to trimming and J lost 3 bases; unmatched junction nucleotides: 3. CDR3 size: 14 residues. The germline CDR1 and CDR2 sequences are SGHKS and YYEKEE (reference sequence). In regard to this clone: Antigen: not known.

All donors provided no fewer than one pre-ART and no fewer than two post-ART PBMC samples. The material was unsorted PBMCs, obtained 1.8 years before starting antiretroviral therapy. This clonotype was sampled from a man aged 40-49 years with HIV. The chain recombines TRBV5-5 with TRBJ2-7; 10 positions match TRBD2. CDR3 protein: CASSYWTSGYEQYF. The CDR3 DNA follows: TGTGCCAGCAGCTACTGGACTAGCGGCTACGAGCAGTACTTC.